What follows is one T cell receptor beta chain and its context. Its antigen is not identified. The sample originates from a study of identifying expanded T cells in peripheral blood. Study conclusions and caveats: Differentially abundant clones: around 1.1 between replicates, approximately 15 at roughly 13 days, 19 to 20 at four.

TCRdb's copy holds only in-frame clones and misses some; the assay was immunoSEQ multiplex PCR. This table has some 96,000 clones, approximately 89% appearing once. This CDR3 comprises 17 residues. CDR1 is LGHNT, CDR2 FRNRAP, per germline. The ends were cut back, 3 bases at V and 1 base at J, with 18 bases in the middle. During the collection period, no donor immune events like infections were recorded. Sequencing input: blood. The TCR originated in a person aged 18 to 75 in good health. The rearrangement uses TRBV12-5 and TRBJ2-5; no firm D call. The CDR3 nucleotides read TGTGCTAGTGGTTTCAATCCGGGCCCCGGTGGCCAAGAGACCCAGTACTTC. As protein: CASGFNPGPGGQETQYF.